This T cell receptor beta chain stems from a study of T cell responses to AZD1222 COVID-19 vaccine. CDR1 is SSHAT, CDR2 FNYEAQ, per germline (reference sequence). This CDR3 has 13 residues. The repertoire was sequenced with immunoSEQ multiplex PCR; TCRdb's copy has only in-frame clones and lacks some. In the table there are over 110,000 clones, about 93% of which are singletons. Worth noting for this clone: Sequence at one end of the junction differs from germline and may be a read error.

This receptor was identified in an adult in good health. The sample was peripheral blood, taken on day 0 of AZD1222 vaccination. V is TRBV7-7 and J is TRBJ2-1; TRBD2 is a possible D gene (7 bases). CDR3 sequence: CASSLETGGAQFF. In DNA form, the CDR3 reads TGTGCTAGCAGCTTAGAAACGGGGGGCGCGCAGTTCTTC.